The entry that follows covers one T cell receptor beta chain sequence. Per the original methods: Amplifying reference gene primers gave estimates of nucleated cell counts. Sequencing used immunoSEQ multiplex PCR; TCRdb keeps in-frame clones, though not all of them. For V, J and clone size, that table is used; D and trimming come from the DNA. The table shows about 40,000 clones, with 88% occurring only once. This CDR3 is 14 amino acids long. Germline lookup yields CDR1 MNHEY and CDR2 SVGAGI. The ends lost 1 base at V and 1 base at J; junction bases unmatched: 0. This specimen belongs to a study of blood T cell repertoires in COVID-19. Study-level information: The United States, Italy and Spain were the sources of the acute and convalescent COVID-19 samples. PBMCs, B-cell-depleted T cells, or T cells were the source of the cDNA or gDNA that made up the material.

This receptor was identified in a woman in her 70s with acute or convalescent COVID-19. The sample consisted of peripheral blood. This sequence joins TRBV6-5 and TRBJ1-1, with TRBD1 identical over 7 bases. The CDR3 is CASSYYRGNTEAFF. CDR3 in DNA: TGTGCCAGCAGTTACTACAGGGGGAACACTGAAGCTTTCTTT.